This T cell receptor beta chain appears in the sequencing data of a study of cytomegalovirus exposure and HLA in healthy donors. The overall study: Tens of millions of unique TCRs, all from HLA-typed donors, were included in an early release of the data. Broader study findings: Most of the CMV-associated TCR beta chains (in a later analysis) appeared to be HLA-restricted.

The PCR used 60 Vbeta and 13 Jbeta primers. Using immunoSEQ multiplex PCR, the repertoire was profiled, and TCRdb retains in-frame clones only, with some absent. The data show approximately 120,000 clones, 10% seen once. Donors sampled were nominally healthy, though unrecorded immune exposures were likely. Comments on this clone: The target antigen is unknown.

Germline V gene data show CDR1 as WSHSY and CDR2 as SAAADI. Between the trimmed V and J ends, which lost 7 bases and 0 bases, there was a span of 9 bases. The CDR3 loop spans 13 amino acids. Sequenced sample: PBMCs. This chain connects TRBV10-2 to TRBJ1-1; D gene ambiguous. The origin of this receptor is a young woman in good health and CMV-seropositive. The CDR3 spells CASIAGVNTEAFF. The CDR3 DNA is TGCGCCAGCATTGCGGGCGTGAACACTGAAGCTTTCTTT.